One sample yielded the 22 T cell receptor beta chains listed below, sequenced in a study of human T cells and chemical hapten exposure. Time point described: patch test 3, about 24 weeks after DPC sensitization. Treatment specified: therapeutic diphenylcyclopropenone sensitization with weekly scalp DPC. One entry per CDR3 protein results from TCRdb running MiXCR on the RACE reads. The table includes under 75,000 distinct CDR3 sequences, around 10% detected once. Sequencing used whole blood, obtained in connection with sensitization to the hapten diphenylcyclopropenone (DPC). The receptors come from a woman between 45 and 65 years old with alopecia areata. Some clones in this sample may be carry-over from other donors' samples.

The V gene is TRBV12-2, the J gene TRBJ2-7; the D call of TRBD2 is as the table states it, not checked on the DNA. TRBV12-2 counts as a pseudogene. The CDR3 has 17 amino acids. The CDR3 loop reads CASRLPGLAGVSNEQYF. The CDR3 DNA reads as TGTGCAAGTCGCTTACCCGGACTAGCGGGAGTTAGCAACGAGCAGTACTTC.

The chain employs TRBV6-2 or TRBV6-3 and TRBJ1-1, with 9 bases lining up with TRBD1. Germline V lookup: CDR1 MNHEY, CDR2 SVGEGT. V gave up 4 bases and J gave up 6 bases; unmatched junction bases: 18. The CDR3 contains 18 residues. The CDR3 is CASSSPSFTGTGSAEAFF. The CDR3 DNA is TGTGCCAGCAGTTCCCCGTCCTTCACCGGGACAGGGTCTGCTGAAGCTTTCTTT.

The CDR3 nucleotides are TGTGCCAGCAGCCACATGACCCGGCGCTCCTACGAGCAGTACTTC. Its protein is CASSHMTRRSYEQYF. The chain recombines TRBV3-1 with TRBJ2-7; the D is unclear. This CDR3 spans 15 amino acids. V lost 3 bases and J lost 0, with 12 bases in between. Looked up from germline, CDR1 is LGHDT and CDR2 is YNNKEL (reference sequence).

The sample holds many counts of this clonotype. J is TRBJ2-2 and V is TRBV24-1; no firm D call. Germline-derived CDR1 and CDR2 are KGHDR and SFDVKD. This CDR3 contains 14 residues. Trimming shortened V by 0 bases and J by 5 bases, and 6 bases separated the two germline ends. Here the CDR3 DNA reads TGTGCCACCAGTGATTTGCCAGGAACCGGGGAGCTGTTTTTT. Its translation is CATSDLPGTGELFF.

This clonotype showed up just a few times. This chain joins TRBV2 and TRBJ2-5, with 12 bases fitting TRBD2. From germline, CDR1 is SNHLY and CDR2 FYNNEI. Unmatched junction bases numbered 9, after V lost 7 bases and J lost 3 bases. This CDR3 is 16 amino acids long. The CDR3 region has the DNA TGTGCCAGCAACCCTCCGCTAGCGGGAGGGGAAGAGACCCAGTACTTC. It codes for CASNPPLAGGEETQYF. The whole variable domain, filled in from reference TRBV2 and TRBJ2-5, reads EPEVTQTPSHQVTQMGQEVILRCVPISNHLYFYWYRQILGQKVEFLVSFYNNEISEKSEIFDDQFSVERPDGSNFTLKIRSTKLEDSAMYFCASNPPLAGGEETQYFGPGTRLLVL.

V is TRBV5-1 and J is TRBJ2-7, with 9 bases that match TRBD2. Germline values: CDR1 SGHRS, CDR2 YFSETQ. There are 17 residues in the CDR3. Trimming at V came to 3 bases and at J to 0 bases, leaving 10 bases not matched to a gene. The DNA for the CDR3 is TGCGCCAGCAGCTCTCGCCCTAGCGGGACCTCCTCCTACGAGCAGTACTTC. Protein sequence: CASSSRPSGTSSYEQYF.

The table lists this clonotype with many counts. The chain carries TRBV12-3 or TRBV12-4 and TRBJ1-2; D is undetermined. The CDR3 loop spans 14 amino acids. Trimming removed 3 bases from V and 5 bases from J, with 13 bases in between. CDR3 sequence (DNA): TGTGCCAGCAGTTTCCCCCCGGCGTATTATGGCTACACCTTC. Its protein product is CASSFPPAYYGYTF.

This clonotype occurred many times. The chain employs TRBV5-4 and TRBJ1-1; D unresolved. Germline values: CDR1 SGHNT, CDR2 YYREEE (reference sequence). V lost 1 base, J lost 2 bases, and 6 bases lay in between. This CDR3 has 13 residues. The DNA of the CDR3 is TGTGCCAGCAGCTTGACGGGCAACACTGAAGCTTTCTTT. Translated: CASSLTGNTEAFF. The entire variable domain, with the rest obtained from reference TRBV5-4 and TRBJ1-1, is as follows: ETGVTQSPTHLIKTRGQQVTLRCSSQSGHNTVSWYQQALGQGPQFIFQYYREEENGRGNFPPRFSGLQFPNYSSELNVNALELDDSALYLCASSLTGNTEAFFGQGTRLTVV.

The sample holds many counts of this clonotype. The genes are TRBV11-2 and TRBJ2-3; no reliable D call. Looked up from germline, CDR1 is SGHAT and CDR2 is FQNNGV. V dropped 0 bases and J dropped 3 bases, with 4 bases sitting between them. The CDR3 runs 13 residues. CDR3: CASSLDMTDTQYF. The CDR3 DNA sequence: TGTGCCAGCAGCTTAGACATGACAGATACGCAGTATTTT.

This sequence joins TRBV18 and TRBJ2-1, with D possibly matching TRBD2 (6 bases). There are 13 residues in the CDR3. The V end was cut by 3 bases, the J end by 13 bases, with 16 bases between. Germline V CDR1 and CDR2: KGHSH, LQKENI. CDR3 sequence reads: CASSPVPSATQFF. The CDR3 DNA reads TGTGCCAGCTCACCTGTGCCTAGCGCCACCCAGTTCTTC. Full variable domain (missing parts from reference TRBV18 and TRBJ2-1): NAGVMQNPRHLVRRRGQEARLRCSPMKGHSHVYWYRQLPEEGLKFMVYLQKENIIDESGMPKERFSAEFPKEGPSILRIQQVVRGDSAAYFCASSPVPSATQFFGPGTRLTVL.

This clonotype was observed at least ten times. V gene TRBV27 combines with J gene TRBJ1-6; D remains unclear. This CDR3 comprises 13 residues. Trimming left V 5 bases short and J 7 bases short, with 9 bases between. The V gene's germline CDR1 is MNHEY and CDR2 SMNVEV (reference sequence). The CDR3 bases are TGTGCCAGCAGTGTATTGGGGAATTCACCCCTCCACTTT. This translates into CASSVLGNSPLHF.

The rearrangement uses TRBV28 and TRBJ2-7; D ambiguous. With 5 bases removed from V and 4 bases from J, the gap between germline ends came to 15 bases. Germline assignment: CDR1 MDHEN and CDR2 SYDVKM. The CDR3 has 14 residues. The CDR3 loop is CASSPIAPGYEQYF. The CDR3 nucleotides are TGTGCCAGCAGTCCTATAGCACCCGGGTACGAGCAGTACTTC.

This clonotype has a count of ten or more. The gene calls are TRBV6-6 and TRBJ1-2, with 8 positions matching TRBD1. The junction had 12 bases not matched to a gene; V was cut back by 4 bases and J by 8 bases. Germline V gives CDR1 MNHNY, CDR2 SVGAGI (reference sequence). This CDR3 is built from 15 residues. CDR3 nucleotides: TGTGCCAGCAGTTCCCCCGGACAGGGAAAGTACGGCTACACCTTC. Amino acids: CASSSPGQGKYGYTF.

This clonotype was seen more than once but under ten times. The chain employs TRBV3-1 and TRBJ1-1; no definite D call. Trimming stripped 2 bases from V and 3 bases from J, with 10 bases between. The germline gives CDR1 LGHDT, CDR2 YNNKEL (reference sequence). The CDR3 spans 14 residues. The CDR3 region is CASSQTVTDTEAFF. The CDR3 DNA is TGTGCCAGCAGCCAAACTGTAACGGACACTGAAGCTTTCTTT.

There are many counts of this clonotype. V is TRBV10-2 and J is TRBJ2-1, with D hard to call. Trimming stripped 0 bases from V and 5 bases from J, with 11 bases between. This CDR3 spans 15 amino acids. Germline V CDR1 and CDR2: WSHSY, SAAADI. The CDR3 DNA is TGCGCCAGCAGTGAGTCGACTGGTCCCCACAATGAGCAGTTCTTC. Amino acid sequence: CASSESTGPHNEQFF.

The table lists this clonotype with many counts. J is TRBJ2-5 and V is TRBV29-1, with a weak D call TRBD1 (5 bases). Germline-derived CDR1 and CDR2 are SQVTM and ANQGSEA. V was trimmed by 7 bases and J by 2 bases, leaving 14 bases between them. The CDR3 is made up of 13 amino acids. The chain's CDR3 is CSAARAGQETQYF. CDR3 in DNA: TGCAGCGCCGCCCGTGCAGGGCAAGAGACCCAGTACTTC.

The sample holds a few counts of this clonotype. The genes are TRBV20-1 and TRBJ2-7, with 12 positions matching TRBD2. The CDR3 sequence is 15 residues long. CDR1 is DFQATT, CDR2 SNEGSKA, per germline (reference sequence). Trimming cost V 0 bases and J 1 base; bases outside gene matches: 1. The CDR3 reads CSARDLAGGSYEQYF. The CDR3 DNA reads TGCAGTGCTAGAGATCTAGCGGGAGGGTCCTACGAGCAGTACTTC.

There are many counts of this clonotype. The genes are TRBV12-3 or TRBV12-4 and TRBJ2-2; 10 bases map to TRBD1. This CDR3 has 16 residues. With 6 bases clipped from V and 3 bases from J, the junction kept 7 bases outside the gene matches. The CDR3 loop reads CASSKPGTGDTGELFF. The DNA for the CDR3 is TGTGCCAGCAGCAAACCCGGGACAGGGGACACCGGGGAGCTGTTTTTT.

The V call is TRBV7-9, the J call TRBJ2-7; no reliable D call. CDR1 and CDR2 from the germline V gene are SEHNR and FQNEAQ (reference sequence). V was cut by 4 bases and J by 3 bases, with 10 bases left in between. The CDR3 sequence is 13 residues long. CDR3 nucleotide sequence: TGTGCCAGCAGCTCCCCACAGAGCTACGAGCAGTACTTC. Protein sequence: CASSSPQSYEQYF.

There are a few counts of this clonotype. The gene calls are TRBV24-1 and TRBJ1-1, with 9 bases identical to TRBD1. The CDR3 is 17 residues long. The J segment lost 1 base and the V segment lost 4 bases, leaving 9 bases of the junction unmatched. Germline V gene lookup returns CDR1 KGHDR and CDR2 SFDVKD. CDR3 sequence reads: CATSEAGTGPRNTEAFF. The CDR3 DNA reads TGTGCCACCAGTGAGGCCGGGACAGGGCCTAGGAACACTGAAGCTTTCTTT.

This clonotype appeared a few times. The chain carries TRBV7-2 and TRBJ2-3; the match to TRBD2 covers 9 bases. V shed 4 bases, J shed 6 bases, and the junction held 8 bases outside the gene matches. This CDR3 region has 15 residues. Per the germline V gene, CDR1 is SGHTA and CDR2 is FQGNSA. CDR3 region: CASSYSGSTGDTQYF. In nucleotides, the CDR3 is TGTGCCAGCAGCTATAGCGGGAGCACAGGGGATACGCAGTATTTT.

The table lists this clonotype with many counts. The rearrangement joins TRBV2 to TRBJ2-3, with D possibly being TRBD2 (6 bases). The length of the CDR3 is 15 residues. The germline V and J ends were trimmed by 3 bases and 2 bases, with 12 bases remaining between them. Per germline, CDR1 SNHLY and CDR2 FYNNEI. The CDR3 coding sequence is TGTGCCAGCAGTGAGCAGGGACTTACCACAGATACGCAGTATTTT. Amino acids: CASSEQGLTTDTQYF.